This T cell receptor (beta chain) was captured by sequencing in a study of T cell responses to AZD1222 COVID-19 vaccine. Study-wide findings and caveats: Mostly white British, mostly female donors; authors suggested clonal diversity may be underestimated. Reports say nearly half of spike-specific TCRs go after unmutated variant regions.

Here immunoSEQ multiplex PCR was the method, and the copy in TCRdb shows in-frame clones only, minus some. The sample gives 150,000 to 200,000 clones, about nine tenths of which show up once; less than 1.5% is in the top ten. Regarding this clone: Its antigen remains unidentified.

This CDR3 is built from 15 residues. Losses at the gene ends were 4 bases for V and 1 base for J; bases not matched to a gene: 6. Germline CDR1 is MDHEN and CDR2 is SYDVKM. V and J are TRBV28 and TRBJ1-2; 7 bases are shared with TRBD1. The specimen comprised peripheral blood, sampled 28 days after the second AZD1222 dose. This TCR was sampled from an adult who received the AZD1222 COVID-19 vaccine. CDR3 in DNA: TGTGCCAGCAGTTCCGGGACAGCTTTTAACTATGGCTACACCTTC. It yields the protein CASSSGTAFNYGYTF.